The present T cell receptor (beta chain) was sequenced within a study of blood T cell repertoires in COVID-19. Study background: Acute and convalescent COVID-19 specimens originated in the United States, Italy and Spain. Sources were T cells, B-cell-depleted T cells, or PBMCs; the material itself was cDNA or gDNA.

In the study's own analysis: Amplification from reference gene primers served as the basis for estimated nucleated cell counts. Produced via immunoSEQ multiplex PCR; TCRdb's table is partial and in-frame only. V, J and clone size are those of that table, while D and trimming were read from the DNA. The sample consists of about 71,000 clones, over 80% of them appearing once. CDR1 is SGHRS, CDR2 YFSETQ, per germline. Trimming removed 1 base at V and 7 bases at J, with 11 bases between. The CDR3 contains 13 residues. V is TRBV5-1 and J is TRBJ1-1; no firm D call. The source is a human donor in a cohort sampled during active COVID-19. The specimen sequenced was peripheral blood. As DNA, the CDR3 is TGCGCCAGCAGCTTGATTGAGGGTGGTGAAGCTTTCTTT. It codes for CASSLIEGGEAFF.